The 26 T cell receptor beta chains below come from one sample, sequenced in a study of OX40 agonist ivuxolimab in advanced cancers. TCRdb's table, derived via immunoSEQ multiplex PCR, lists solely in-frame clones and lacks some. The repertoire holds 40,000 to 45,000 clones, with roughly 80% as singletons. Sequencing was performed on CD4+ or CD8+ T cells sorted from blood, taken in a trial of the OX40 agonist ivuxolimab. These receptors all come from an adult with an advanced solid tumor such as melanoma, head and neck, liver or kidney cancer.

In its sample, this clone was seen once. V usage is TRBV7-2 and J usage is TRBJ2-1; D unresolved. V gave up 1 base and J gave up 8 bases, with 15 bases separating them. CDR1 is SGHTA, CDR2 FQGNSA, per germline. The CDR3 totals 15 residues. The CDR3 bases are TGTGCCAGCAGCTTAGGGGCCCTCCTGGTGCATGAGCAGTTCTTC. Residues: CASSLGALLVHEQFF. The variable domain in full, with the rest retrieved from reference TRBV7-2 and TRBJ2-1, is GAGVSQSPSNKVTEKGKDVELRCDPISGHTALYWYRQSLGQGLEFLIYFQGNSAPDKSGLPSDRFSAERTGGSVSTLTIQRTQQEDSAVYLCASSLGALLVHEQFFGPGTRLTVL.

The rearrangement uses TRBV28 and TRBJ1-2; TRBD1 aligns across 8 bases. The CDR3 runs to 17 residues. Germline loops: CDR1 MDHEN, CDR2 SYDVKM. V shed 3 bases, J shed 1 base, and the junction held 10 bases outside the gene matches. In DNA form, the CDR3 reads TGTGCCAGCAGTTTCCCACCAGGGACAGGATATAACTATGGCTACACCTTC. Translation gives CASSFPPGTGYNYGYTF.

The rearrangement links TRBV28 to TRBJ1-4; perhaps TRBD1 as D (6 bases). V lost 3 bases and J 3 bases, leaving 8 bases between the germline ends. CDR1 is MDHEN, CDR2 SYDVKM, per germline. The CDR3 is 14 amino acids. The CDR3 region is CASSFQGPNEKLFF. In DNA form, the CDR3 reads TGTGCCAGCAGTTTTCAGGGGCCTAATGAAAAACTGTTTTTT.

The chain uses TRBV15 and TRBJ2-6; D may be TRBD1 or TRBD2 (5 bases each). Germline V CDR1 and CDR2: LNHNV, YYDKDF (reference sequence). The CDR3 is made up of 17 amino acids. Trimming stripped 0 bases from V and 2 bases from J, with 11 bases between. The CDR3 region is CATSREGVGAGANVLTF. CDR3 DNA sequence: TGTGCCACCAGCAGAGAGGGGGTAGGGGCTGGGGCCAACGTCCTGACTTTC.

The chain has TRBV4-2 and TRBJ2-7; weak D call: TRBD1 (5 bases). This CDR3 is built from 17 residues. Germline lookup yields CDR1 LGHNA and CDR2 YNFKEQ. The V end was cut by 0 bases, the J end by 2 bases, with 17 bases between. The CDR3 DNA reads TGTGCCAGCAGCCAAGATACAGGCTTTGACCTCACCTACGAGCAGTACTTC. Translated: CASSQDTGFDLTYEQYF.

The genes are TRBV5-4 and TRBJ2-1; 15 bases map to TRBD2. CDR3 length: 16 residues. CDR1 SGHNT and CDR2 YYREEE come from the germline V gene (reference sequence). V was pared by 3 bases and J by 9 bases, with 7 bases of the junction left unmatched. The CDR3 coding sequence is TGTGCCAGCAGCTCGGGACTAGCGGGAGGCGCGGCTGAGCAGTTCTTC. This sequence encodes CASSSGLAGGAAEQFF.

V is TRBV5-1 and J is TRBJ2-2, with D possibly called TRBD1 or TRBD2 (5 bases each). Trimming took 1 base from V and 4 from J, leaving 8 bases between them. From germline, CDR1 is SGHRS and CDR2 YFSETQ. This CDR3 spans 14 amino acids. As DNA, the CDR3 is TGCGCCAGCAGCTTGAGGGACGGCACCGGGGAGCTGTTTTTT. Translated: CASSLRDGTGELFF.

This chain connects TRBV5-1 to TRBJ2-7, with 7 nucleotides matching TRBD1. The CDR3 sequence is 14 residues long. J was trimmed by 6 bases and V by 0 bases; bases with no gene match: 6. From germline, CDR1 is SGHRS and CDR2 YFSETQ. The CDR3 DNA reads as TGCGCCAGCAGCTTGGTGGGACAGCCGGGCGAGCAGTACTTC. This translates into CASSLVGQPGEQYF.

The genes are TRBV7-2 and TRBJ2-3, with 7 nucleotides matching TRBD2. The CDR3 has 15 amino acids. Germline V gene sequence: CDR1 SGHTA, CDR2 FQGNSA. J lost 4 bases, V lost 1 base, and 5 bases had no gene match. For the CDR3, the DNA is TGTGCCAGCAGCTTAGTAGGCCTAGCGGCAGATACGCAGTATTTT. This gives the protein CASSLVGLAADTQYF.

The V call is TRBV19, the J call TRBJ1-2; D is undetermined. The CDR3 is 11 amino acids. Deletions cut 3 bases from V and 8 bases from J, with 7 bases between. The germline V gene has CDR1 LNHDA and CDR2 SQIVND (reference sequence). The CDR3 bases are TGTGCCAGTAGTATGGGCCGGGGCTACACCTTC. Protein sequence: CASSMGRGYTF.

The sample holds one count of this clone. The chain carries TRBV6-1 and TRBJ2-7; either TRBD1 or TRBD2 may fit D (5 bases each). Germline CDR1 and CDR2: MNHNS and SASEGT. The ends were cut back, 5 bases at V and 11 bases at J, with 25 bases in the middle. This CDR3 is built from 15 residues. The chain's CDR3 is CASSITGTVTTLKYF. The CDR3 region has the DNA TGTGCCAGCAGTATAACCGGGACCGTAACTACCCTGAAGTACTTC.

The rearrangement uses TRBV7-6 and TRBJ2-1; TRBD2 matches 10 bases. V gave up 4 bases and J gave up 7 bases; unmatched junction bases: 10. CDR1 and CDR2 from the germline V gene are SGHVS and FNYEAQ. The CDR3 is made up of 16 amino acids. The DNA of the CDR3 is TGTGCCAGCAGCTCTCTTCCTAGCGGGAGTCCAAATGAGCAGTTCTTC. Amino acids: CASSSLPSGSPNEQFF.

Sample share makes this clone medium-sized (0.01 to 0.1%). The rearrangement uses TRBV29-1 and TRBJ2-1; 12 nucleotides agree with TRBD2. CDR1 SQVTM and CDR2 ANQGSEA come from the germline V gene. This CDR3 has 14 amino acids. With 5 bases clipped from V and 5 bases from J, the junction kept 4 bases outside the gene matches. For the CDR3, the DNA is TGCAGCGTTTGCCTAGCGGGAGGGGACAATGAGCAGTTCTTC. Translation gives CSVCLAGGDNEQFF.

The chain uses TRBV11-2 and TRBJ1-3; 7 bases match TRBD1. Unmatched junction bases numbered 7, after V lost 5 bases and J lost 6 bases. There are 14 residues in the CDR3. Germline CDR1 is SGHAT and CDR2 is FQNNGV. The CDR3 spells CASSPGQSINTIYF. The DNA of the CDR3 is TGTGCCAGCAGCCCGGGACAGAGTATAAACACCATATATTTT.

This clone was counted a few times. J is TRBJ1-1 and V is TRBV30; maybe TRBD1 (6 bases). The CDR3 runs to 12 residues. The germline V and J ends were trimmed by 5 bases and 9 bases, with 16 bases remaining between them. Germline assignment: CDR1 GTSNPN and CDR2 SVGIG (reference sequence). The CDR3 DNA reads TGTGCCTGGGCCCCAAGACAGGAGAAAGCTTTCTTT. Translating gives CAWAPRQEKAFF.

The rearrangement joins TRBV7-2 to TRBJ2-5, with TRBD2 as a possible D gene (5 bases). This CDR3 is built from 14 residues. V dropped 2 bases and J dropped 7 bases, with 14 bases sitting between them. Germline lookup yields CDR1 SGHTA and CDR2 FQGNSA. CDR3 in amino acids: CASSLSGLAGTQYF. The CDR3 DNA is TGTGCCAGCAGCTTATCGGGCCTAGCAGGGACCCAGTACTTC.

The chain recombines TRBV11-1 with TRBJ2-1, with 15 bases identical to TRBD2. Germline assignment: CDR1 SGHAT and CDR2 FQDESV (reference sequence). Trimming at V came to 1 base and at J to 9 bases, leaving 4 bases not matched to a gene. The CDR3 has 16 residues. The CDR3 reads CASSLEPGLAGGEQFF. The CDR3 nucleotides are TGTGCCAGCAGCTTAGAGCCGGGACTAGCGGGAGGTGAGCAGTTCTTC.

The rearrangement uses TRBV19 and TRBJ1-4; D is ambiguous. In germline, CDR1 is LNHDA, CDR2 SQIVND (reference sequence). The V end was cut by 3 bases, the J end by 10 bases, with 18 bases between. The CDR3 is made up of 15 amino acids. This CDR3 reads CASSIKGAGTGKLFF. The CDR3 DNA follows: TGTGCCAGTAGTATTAAGGGCGCCGGTACGGGAAAACTGTTTTTT.

This clone occurred a few times. The rearrangement uses TRBV4-2 and TRBJ1-1; 9 nucleotides align to TRBD1. The CDR3 sequence is 15 residues long. CDR1 and CDR2 (germline): LGHNA, YNFKEQ. Trimming cost V 4 bases and J 0 bases; bases outside gene matches: 3. The DNA of the CDR3 is TGTGCCAGCAGCCTGGACAGGGGCCTGAACACTGAAGCTTTCTTT. Its translation: CASSLDRGLNTEAFF.

V usage is TRBV7-3 and J usage is TRBJ1-6; 7 bases line up with TRBD1. V lost 1 base, J lost 8 bases, and 5 bases stayed unmatched. Germline assignment: CDR1 SGHTA and CDR2 FQGTGA. The CDR3 covers 15 residues. CDR3 bases: TGTGCCAGCAGCTTAATTGGAGGGGGCGATTCACCCCTCCACTTT. The encoded protein is CASSLIGGGDSPLHF.

This clone is medium-sized (0.01 to 0.1%) within its sample. This chain links TRBV27 with TRBJ2-7; D may correspond to TRBD1 or TRBD2 (6 bases each). Germline values: CDR1 MNHEY, CDR2 SMNVEV (reference sequence). V lost 4 bases and J 8 bases, leaving 18 bases between the germline ends. This CDR3 spans 14 amino acids. The CDR3 sequence: CASSWGASSKQQYF. The CDR3 DNA sequence: TGTGCCAGCAGTTGGGGGGCGTCCTCTAAACAGCAGTACTTC.

The V call is TRBV18, the J call TRBJ1-2; unclear D gene. V shed 3 bases and J shed 6 bases, with 14 bases lying between them. The CDR3 runs to 14 residues. The germline CDR1 and CDR2 sequences are KGHSH and LQKENI. CDR3 nucleotides: TGTGCCAGCTCACCGACTATGGGGAAAGATGGCTACACCTTC. It codes for CASSPTMGKDGYTF.

This clone has a single count. The chain employs TRBV28 and TRBJ2-2; 12 bases line up with TRBD2. The CDR3 consists of 16 residues. Losses at the gene ends were 2 bases for V and 4 bases for J; bases not matched to a gene: 2. Germline-derived CDR1 and CDR2 are MDHEN and SYDVKM. The CDR3 protein is CASSLRLAGVTGELFF. As DNA, the CDR3 is TGTGCCAGCAGTTTACGACTAGCGGGAGTCACCGGGGAGCTGTTTTTT.

The chain joins TRBV18 to TRBJ2-1, with 8 bases lining up with TRBD2. Germline assignment: CDR1 KGHSH and CDR2 LQKENI. This CDR3 has 16 residues. J lost 5 bases, V lost 2 bases, and 8 bases had no gene match. Here the CDR3 DNA reads TGTGCCAGCTCACCATCGATTGCGGGAGGCAACAATGAGCAGTTCTTC. This sequence encodes CASSPSIAGGNNEQFF.

V is TRBV28 and J is TRBJ1-1; 7 bases align to TRBD1. Germline V gene sequence: CDR1 MDHEN, CDR2 SYDVKM. The CDR3 totals 14 residues. Trimming cost V 6 bases and J 1 base; bases outside gene matches: 5. CDR3 protein: CASSLGTANTEAFF. For the CDR3, the DNA is TGTGCCAGCAGCCTTGGGACAGCGAACACTGAAGCTTTCTTT.

In this sample, this clone turned up once. The V call is TRBV6-1, the J call TRBJ1-5; D gene unclear. The CDR3 is made up of 13 amino acids. The V end lost 3 bases, the J end lost 3 bases, and 6 bases lay between the germline ends. From germline, CDR1 is MNHNS and CDR2 SASEGT. CDR3 nucleotide sequence: TGTGCCAGCAGTGAGGACCTCAATCAGCCCCAGCATTTT. Amino acid sequence: CASSEDLNQPQHF.